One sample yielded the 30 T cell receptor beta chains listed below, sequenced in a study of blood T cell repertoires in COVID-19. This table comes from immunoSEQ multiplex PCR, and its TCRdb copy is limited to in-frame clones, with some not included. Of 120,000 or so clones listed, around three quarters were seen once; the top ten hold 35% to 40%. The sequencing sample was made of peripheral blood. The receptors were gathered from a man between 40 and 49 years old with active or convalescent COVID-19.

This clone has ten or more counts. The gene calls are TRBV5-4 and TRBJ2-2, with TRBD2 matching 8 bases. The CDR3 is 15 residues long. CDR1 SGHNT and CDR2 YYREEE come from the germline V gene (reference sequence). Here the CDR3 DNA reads TGTGCTAGCCTTCCAGCGGGGGCGAACACCGGGGAGCTGTTTTTT. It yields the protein CASLPAGANTGELFF.

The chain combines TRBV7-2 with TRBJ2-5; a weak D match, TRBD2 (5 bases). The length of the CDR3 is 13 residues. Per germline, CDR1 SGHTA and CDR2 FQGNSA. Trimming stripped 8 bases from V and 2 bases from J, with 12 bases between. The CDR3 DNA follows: TGTGCCAGCGGGGAGACTTGGCAAGAGACCCAGTACTTC. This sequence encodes CASGETWQETQYF.

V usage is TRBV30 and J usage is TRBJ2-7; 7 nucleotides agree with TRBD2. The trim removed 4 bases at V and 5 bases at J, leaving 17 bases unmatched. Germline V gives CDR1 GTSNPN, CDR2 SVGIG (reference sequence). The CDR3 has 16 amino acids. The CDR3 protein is CAWMEAGGGLGNEQYF. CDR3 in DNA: TGTGCCTGGATGGAGGCCGGGGGAGGGCTTGGAAACGAGCAGTACTTC.

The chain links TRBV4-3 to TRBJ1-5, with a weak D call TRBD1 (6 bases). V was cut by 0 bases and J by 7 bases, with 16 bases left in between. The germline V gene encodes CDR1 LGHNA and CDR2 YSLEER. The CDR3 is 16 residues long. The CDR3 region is CASSQDRGRSGQPQHF. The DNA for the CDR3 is TGCGCCAGCAGCCAAGATAGGGGGAGAAGCGGACAGCCCCAGCATTTT.

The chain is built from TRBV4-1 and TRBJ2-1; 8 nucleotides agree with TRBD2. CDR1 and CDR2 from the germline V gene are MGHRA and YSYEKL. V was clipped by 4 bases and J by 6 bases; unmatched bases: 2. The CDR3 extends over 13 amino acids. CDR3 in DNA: TGCGCCAGCAGCCGAGGGACTAGCAATGAGCAGTTCTTC. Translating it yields CASSRGTSNEQFF.

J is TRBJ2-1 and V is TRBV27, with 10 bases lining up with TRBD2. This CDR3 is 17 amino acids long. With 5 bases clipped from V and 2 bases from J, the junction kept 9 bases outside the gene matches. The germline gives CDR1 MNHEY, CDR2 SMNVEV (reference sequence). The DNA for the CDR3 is TGTGCCAGCAGTCTCCTCCTAGCGGGAGTAACCTACAATGAGCAGTTCTTC. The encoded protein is CASSLLLAGVTYNEQFF.

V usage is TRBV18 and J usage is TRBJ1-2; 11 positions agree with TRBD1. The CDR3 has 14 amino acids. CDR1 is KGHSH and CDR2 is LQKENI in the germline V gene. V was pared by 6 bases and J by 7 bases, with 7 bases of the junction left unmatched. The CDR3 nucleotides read TGTGCCAGCTCCCCGGGACAGGGGGGCTTTGGCTACACCTTC. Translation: CASSPGQGGFGYTF.

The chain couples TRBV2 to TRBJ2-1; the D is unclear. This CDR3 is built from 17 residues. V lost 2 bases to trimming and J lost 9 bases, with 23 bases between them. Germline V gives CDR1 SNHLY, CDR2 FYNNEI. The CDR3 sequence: CASSETSTSSTQFEQFF. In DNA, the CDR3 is TGTGCCAGCAGTGAAACCTCGACTTCCAGTACACAATTTGAGCAGTTCTTC.

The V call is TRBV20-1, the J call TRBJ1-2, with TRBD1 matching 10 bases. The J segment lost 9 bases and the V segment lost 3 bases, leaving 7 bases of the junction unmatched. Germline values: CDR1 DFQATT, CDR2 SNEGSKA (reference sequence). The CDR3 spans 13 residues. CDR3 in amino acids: CSASAGTGVSYTF. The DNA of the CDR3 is TGCAGTGCTAGTGCCGGGACAGGGGTCAGCTACACCTTC.

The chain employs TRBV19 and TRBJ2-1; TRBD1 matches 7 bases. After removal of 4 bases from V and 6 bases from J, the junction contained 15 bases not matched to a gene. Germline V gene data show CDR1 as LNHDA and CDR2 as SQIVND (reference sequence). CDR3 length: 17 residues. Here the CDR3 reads CASSKARDSVTVNEQFF. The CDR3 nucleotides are TGTGCCAGTAGTAAGGCAAGGGACAGTGTCACGGTCAATGAGCAGTTCTTC.

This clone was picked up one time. CDR3 loop: CASSMVQGGVNLFAEAFF. The CDR3 nucleotides are TGTGCCAGTAGTATGGTGCAGGGTGGCGTGAACTTGTTTGCTGAAGCTTTCTTT. The chain recombines TRBV19 with TRBJ1-1; possible D gene TRBD1, 5 bases. Germline V gene lookup returns CDR1 LNHDA and CDR2 SQIVND (reference sequence). The CDR3 is made up of 18 amino acids. Deletions cut 3 bases from V and 6 bases from J, with 26 bases between.

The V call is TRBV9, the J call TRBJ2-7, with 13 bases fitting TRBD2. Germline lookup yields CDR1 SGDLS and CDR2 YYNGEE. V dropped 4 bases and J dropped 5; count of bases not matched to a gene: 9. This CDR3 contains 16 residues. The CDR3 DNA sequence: TGTGCCAGCAGCCTATCACTAGCGGGAGGGCACAACGAGCAGTACTTC. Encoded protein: CASSLSLAGGHNEQYF.

CDR3 sequence (DNA): TGCGCCAGCAGCGCAACTAGCTACGAGCAGTACTTC. As protein: CASSATSYEQYF. The chain recombines TRBV5-1 with TRBJ2-7, with D possibly being TRBD2 (5 bases). V was shortened by 4 bases and J by 3 bases, with 8 bases between the two germline ends. From germline, CDR1 is SGHRS and CDR2 YFSETQ. This CDR3 has 12 amino acids. Complete variable domain (other parts from reference TRBV5-1 and TRBJ2-7): KAGVTQTPRYLIKTRGQQVTLSCSPISGHRSVSWYQQTPGQGLQFLFEYFSETQRNKGNFPGRFSGRQFSNSRSEMNVSTLELGDSALYLCASSATSYEQYFGPGTRLTVT.

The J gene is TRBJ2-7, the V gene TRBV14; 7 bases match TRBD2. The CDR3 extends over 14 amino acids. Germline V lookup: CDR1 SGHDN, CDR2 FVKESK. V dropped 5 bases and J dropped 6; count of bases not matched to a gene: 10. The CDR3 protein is CASSSPQPGGEQYF. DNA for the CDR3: TGTGCCAGCAGCAGTCCCCAACCGGGGGGCGAGCAGTACTTC.

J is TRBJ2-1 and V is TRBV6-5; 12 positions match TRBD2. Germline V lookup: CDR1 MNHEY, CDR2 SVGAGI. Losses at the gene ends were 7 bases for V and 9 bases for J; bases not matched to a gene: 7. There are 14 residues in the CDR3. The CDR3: CASTTSGSPGEQFF. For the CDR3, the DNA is TGTGCCAGCACGACTAGCGGGAGCCCGGGTGAGCAGTTCTTC.

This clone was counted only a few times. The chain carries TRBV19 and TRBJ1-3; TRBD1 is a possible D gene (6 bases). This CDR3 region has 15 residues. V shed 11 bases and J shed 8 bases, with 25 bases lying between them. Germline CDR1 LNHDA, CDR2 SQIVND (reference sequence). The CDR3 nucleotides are TGTGCCGTTTCTTCGGGGGGCTCTAGGGTTGACACCATATATTTT. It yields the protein CAVSSGGSRVDTIYF.

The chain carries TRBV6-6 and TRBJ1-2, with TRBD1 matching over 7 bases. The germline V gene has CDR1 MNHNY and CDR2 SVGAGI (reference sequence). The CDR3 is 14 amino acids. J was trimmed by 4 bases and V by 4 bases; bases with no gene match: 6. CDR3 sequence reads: CASSFSDRTYGYTF. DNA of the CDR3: TGTGCCAGCAGTTTCTCGGACAGGACCTATGGCTACACCTTC.

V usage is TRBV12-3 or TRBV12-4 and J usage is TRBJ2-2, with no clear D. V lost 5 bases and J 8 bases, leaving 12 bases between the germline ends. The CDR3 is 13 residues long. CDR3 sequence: CASSQSTRGELFF. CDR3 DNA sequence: TGTGCCAGCAGTCAATCCACCCGGGGGGAGCTGTTTTTT.

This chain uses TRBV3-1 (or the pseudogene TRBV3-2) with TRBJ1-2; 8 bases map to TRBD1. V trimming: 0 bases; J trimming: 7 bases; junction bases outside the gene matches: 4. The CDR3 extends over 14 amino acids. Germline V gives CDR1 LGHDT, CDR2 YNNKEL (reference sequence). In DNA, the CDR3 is TGTGCCAGCAGCCAAGACAGGGGGCTTAGTGGCTACACCTTC. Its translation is CASSQDRGLSGYTF.

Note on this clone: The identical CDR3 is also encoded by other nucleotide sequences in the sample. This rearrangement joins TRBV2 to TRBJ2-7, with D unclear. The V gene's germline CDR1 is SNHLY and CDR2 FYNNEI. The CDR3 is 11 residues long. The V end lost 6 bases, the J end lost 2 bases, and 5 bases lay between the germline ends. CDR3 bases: TGTGCCAGCAGCGCAGCCTACGAGCAGTACTTC. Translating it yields CASSAAYEQYF.

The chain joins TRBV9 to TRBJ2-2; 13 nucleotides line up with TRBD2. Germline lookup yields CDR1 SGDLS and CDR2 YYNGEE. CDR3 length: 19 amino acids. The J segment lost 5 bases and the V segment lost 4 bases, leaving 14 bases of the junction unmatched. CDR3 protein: CASSQTPGTSGIGTGELFF. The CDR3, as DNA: TGTGCCAGCAGCCAAACCCCCGGGACTAGCGGGATAGGGACCGGGGAGCTGTTTTTT.

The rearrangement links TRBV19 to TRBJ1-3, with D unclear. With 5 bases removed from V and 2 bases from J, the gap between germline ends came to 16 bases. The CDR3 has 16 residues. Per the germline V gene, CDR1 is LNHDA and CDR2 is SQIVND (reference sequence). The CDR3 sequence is CASSHTTAYPGNTIYF. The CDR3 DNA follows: TGTGCCAGTAGTCACACAACAGCTTACCCTGGAAACACCATATATTTT. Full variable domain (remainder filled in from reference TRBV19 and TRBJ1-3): DGGITQSPKYLFRKEGQNVTLSCEQNLNHDAMYWYRQDPGQGLRLIYYSQIVNDFQKGDIAEGYSVSREKKESFPLTVTSAQKNPTAFYLCASSHTTAYPGNTIYFGEGSWLTVV.

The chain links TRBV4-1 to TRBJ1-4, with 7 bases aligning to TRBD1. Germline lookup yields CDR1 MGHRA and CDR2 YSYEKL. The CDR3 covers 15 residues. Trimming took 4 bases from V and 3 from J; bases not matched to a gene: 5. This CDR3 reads CASSRVTGPNEKLFF. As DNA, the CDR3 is TGCGCCAGCAGCCGAGTGACAGGGCCTAATGAAAAACTGTTTTTT.

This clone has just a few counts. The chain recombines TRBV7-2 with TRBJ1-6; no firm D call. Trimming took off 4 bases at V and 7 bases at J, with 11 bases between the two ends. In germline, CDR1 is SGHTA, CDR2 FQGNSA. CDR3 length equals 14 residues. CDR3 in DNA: TGTGCCAGCAGCTGGGAGATAGGGAATTCACCCCTCCACTTT. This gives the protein CASSWEIGNSPLHF. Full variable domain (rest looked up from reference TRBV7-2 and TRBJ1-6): GAGVSQSPSNKVTEKGKDVELRCDPISGHTALYWYRQSLGQGLEFLIYFQGNSAPDKSGLPSDRFSAERTGGSVSTLTIQRTQQEDSAVYLCASSWEIGNSPLHFGNGTRLTVT.

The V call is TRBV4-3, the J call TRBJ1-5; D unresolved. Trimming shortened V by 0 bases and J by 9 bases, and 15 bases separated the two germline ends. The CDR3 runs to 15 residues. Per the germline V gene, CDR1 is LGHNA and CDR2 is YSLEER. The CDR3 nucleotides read TGCGCCAGCAGCCAAGAGCACGGGTCCCTGGGGCCCCAGCATTTT. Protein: CASSQEHGSLGPQHF.

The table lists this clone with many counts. The CDR3 bases are TGTGCCAGCAGCTTAGGCTGGGGGGCCGGGGAGCTGTTTTTT. Residues: CASSLGWGAGELFF. This rearrangement joins TRBV11-1 to TRBJ2-2; D might be TRBD2 (6 bases). In germline, CDR1 is SGHAT, CDR2 FQDESV (reference sequence). Trimming shortened V by 1 base and J by 6 bases, and 9 bases separated the two germline ends. The CDR3 extends over 14 amino acids.

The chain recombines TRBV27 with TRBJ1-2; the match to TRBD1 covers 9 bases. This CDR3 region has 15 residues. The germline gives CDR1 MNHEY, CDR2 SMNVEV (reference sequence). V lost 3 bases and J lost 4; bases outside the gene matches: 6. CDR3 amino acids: CASSFGQGRSYGYTF. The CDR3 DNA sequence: TGTGCCAGCAGTTTCGGACAGGGGCGTAGCTATGGCTACACCTTC.

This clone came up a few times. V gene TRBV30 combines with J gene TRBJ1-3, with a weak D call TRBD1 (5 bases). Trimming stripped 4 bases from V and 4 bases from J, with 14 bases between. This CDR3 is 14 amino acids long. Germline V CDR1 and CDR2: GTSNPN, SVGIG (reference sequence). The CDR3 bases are TGTGCCTGGACCCAGGGACTAGGAGGAAACACCATATATTTT. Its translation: CAWTQGLGGNTIYF.

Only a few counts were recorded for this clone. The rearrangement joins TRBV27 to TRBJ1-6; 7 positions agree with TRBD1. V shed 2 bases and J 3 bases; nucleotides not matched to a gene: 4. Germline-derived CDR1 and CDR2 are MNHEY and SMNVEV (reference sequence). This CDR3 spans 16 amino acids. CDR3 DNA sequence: TGTGCCAGCAGTTTAAGAGGGACAGACTATAATTCACCCCTCCACTTT. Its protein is CASSLRGTDYNSPLHF.

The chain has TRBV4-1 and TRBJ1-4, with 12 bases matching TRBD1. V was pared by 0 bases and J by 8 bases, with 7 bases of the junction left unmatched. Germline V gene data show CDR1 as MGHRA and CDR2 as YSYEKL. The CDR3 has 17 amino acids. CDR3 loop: CASSQDPPGTGGEKLFF. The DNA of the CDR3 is TGCGCCAGCAGCCAAGACCCCCCCGGGACAGGGGGCGAAAAACTGTTTTTT.